This T cell receptor (beta chain) was obtained from a study of T cells in Graves' hyperthyroidism and ophthalmopathy (dated by TCRdb to between 2019 and 2020). As for the study more broadly: Peripheral blood was sampled at the time of initial diagnosis, prior to any treatment. To identify TCR V-J signatures that set the groups apart, the researchers used a discovery cohort of about a hundred patients, made up of approximately 43 with Graves' ophthalmopathy and about 59 with stable Graves' hyperthyroidism. Prospective prediction of ophthalmopathy was tested in an independent validation cohort of some 19 hyperthyroidism patients and 17 patients who later progressed to ophthalmopathy. The approximately 100 discovery patients were divided at random into training and test sets in a 7:3 ratio. The paper reports TCR Vbeta CDR3 sequencing of roughly 140 peripheral blood samples: 43 ophthalmopathy, approximately 74 hyperthyroidism and about 17 progressor patients. After sampling, hyperthyroidism patients received methimazole starting at 30 mg daily, and ophthalmopathy patients received high-dose intravenous methylprednisolone. Thyroid tissue and blood T-cell repertoires from six Graves' hyperthyroidism patients were also compared in the study.

The research as a whole found: Blood samples also contained most of the expanded thyroid clonotypes (frequency above 0.001), which suggests that blood repertoires may reflect thyroid immune responses. In validation, progression to ophthalmopathy was predicted by the model with almost 71% sensitivity and about 72% specificity, a median of roughly six months before onset. A model built on a 13 V-J signature distinguished ophthalmopathy from stable hyperthyroidism, reaching 87.88% sensitivity and about 81% specificity in cross-validation and 80%/75% in testing. Sample size was not statistically predetermined, and investigators were not blinded to group allocation.

The TCR beta CDR3 regions were amplified from RNA transcripts. The first round of RT-PCR for the TCR CDR3 was performed with the HTBI primer set and the Qiagen OneStep RT-PCR kit. Libraries were constructed in a second round of multiplex PCR, after which size selection and purification were carried out. Libraries were sequenced paired-end with 100 bp reads on an Illumina HiSeq2000. The paper's processing steps were these. SOAPnuke was used to process the raw data, removing reads that contained adapters or uncalled bases, had a mean Phred below 15, or lacked an exact match to the constant primer or identifier. COPE v1.2.5 was used to merge high-quality paired reads, and clonotypes were defined as unique nucleotide sequences. Clonotypes were aligned to IMGT TRBV, TRBD and TRBJ reference segments using MiTCR v1.1. The analysis included only V-J combinations with a frequency above 0.0001, which together covered 99% to 99.2% of the repertoires. A TCS score was defined as the ratio between F50 (clonal expansion) and ExV (chaos), using BLOSUM62-based TCRdist between CDR3 peptides within each V-J. Welch's t-statistics and random forest reduced 450 to 600 V-J features to under 15, which were used in a naive Bayes classifier (R e1071). The public reads were reanalyzed by TCRdb: fastp trimming at Q25, MiXCR alignment, in-frame beta chains only. Entries are consolidated by CDR3 protein sequence, retaining the most common genes and DNA. The V and J calls come from TCRdb's annotation, not from the publication. This sample gives 550,000 to 600,000 distinct CDR3 sequences in total; over 12% of them show up just once. About 6.6% of the sample belongs to the ten largest clones.

Unmatched junction bases come to 8, with V trimmed by 0 bases and J by 7 bases. Counted from cysteine to phenylalanine, this CDR3 has 15 amino acids. The DNA shown is the 45-base CDR3, in frame from base 1. For CDR1 and CDR2, the germline V gene (reference sequence) lists DFQATT and SNEGSKA. In the ophthalmopathy patients, disease was moderately to severely active, with a Clinical Activity Score of 3 or more, a NOSPECS grade of 4 or more, and a duration of less than 3 months. Patients with uncontrolled infections, other autoimmune diseases, pregnancy or lactation were excluded. Diagnoses relied on clinical symptoms, serum thyroxine and TRAb, thyroid ultrasound and orbital computed tomography. Ficoll-Paque density gradient centrifugation was used to isolate PBMCs from 8.5 to 10 ml of fresh peripheral blood. Total RNA was extracted with Trizol reagent, and quality was checked on an Agilent 2100 Bioanalyzer.

In this sample, this clonotype turned up a few times. There is no known antigen for this receptor. No qualities accompany the bases; no much larger clone lies one base away. The chain is made from TRBV20-1 and TRBJ2-1, with 8 bases matching TRBD2. The sample was blood. The source of this sequence is a young woman with Graves' ophthalmopathy. The CDR3 here reads CSARDILADNNEQFF. In nucleotides, the sequence is TGCAGTGCTAGAGATATACTAGCGGATAATAATGAGCAGTTCTTC.